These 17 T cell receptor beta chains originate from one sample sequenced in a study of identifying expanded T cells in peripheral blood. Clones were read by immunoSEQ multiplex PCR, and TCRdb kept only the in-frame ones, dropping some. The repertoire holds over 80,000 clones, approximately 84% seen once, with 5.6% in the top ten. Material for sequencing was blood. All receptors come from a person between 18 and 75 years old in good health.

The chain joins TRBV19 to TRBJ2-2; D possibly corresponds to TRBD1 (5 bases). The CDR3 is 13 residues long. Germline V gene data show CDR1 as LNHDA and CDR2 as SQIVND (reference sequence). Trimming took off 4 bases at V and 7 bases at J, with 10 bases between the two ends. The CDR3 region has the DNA TGTGCCAGTAGTAACCAGGGTATCGGGGAGCTGTTTTTT. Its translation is CASSNQGIGELFF. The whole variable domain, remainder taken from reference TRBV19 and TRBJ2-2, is DGGITQSPKYLFRKEGQNVTLSCEQNLNHDAMYWYRQDPGQGLRLIYYSQIVNDFQKGDIAEGYSVSREKKESFPLTVTSAQKNPTAFYLCASSNQGIGELFFGEGSRLTVL.

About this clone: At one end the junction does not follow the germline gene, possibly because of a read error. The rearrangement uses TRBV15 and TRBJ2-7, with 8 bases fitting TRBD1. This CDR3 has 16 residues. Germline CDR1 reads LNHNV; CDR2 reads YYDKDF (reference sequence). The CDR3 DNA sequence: TGTGCCACCAGCGGAGACCGGGACAGGCCTTTGGGGGAGCAGTACTTC. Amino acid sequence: CATSGDRDRPLGEQYF.

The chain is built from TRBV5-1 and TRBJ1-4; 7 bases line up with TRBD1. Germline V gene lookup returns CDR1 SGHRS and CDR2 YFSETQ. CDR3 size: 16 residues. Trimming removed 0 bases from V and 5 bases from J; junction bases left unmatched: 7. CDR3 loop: CASSLVRQGQNEKLFF. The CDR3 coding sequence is TGCGCCAGCAGCTTGGTTCGACAGGGCCAAAATGAAAAACTGTTTTTT.

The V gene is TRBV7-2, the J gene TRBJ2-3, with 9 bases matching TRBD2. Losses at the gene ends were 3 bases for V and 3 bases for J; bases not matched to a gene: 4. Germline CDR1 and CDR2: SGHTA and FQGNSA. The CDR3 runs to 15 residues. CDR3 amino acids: CASSFPTSGTDTQYF. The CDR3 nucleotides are TGTGCCAGCAGCTTCCCGACTAGCGGAACAGATACGCAGTATTTT.

The CDR3 sequence: CASSPTTVPLNTEAFF. Written as DNA, the CDR3 is TGTGCCAGCAGCCCTACGACAGTACCTCTGAACACTGAAGCTTTCTTT. The chain is built from TRBV7-9 and TRBJ1-1, with D perhaps TRBD1 (5 bases). The CDR3 runs 16 residues. V lost 5 bases and J lost 0, with 16 bases in between. Germline V lookup: CDR1 SEHNR, CDR2 FQNEAQ (reference sequence). The whole variable domain, filled in from reference TRBV7-9 and TRBJ1-1, reads DTGVSQNPRHKITKRGQNVTFRCDPISEHNRLYWYRQTLGQGPEFLTYFQNEAQLEKSRLLSDRFSAERPKGSFSTLEIQRTEQGDSAMYLCASSPTTVPLNTEAFFGQGTRLTVV.

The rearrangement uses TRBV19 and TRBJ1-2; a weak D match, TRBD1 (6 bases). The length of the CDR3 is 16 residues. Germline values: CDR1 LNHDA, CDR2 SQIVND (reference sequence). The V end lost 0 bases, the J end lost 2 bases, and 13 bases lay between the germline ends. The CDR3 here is CASSIESRGGNYGYTF. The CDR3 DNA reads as TGTGCCAGTAGTATAGAGTCCAGGGGCGGCAACTATGGCTACACCTTC.

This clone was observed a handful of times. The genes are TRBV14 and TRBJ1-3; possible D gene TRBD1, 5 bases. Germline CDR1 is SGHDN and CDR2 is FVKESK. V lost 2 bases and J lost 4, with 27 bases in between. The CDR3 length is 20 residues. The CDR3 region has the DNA TGTGCCAGCAGCCAAAGGCCAAAAAGCCTATTGAGGGGTCCGGGAAACACCATATATTTT. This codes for CASSQRPKSLLRGPGNTIYF.

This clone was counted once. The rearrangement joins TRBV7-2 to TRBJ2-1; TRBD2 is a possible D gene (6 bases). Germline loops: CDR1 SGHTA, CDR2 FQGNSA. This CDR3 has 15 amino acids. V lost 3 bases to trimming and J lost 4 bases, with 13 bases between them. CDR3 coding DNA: TGTGCCAGCAGCTTTAGCTGGGGAGGTTACAATGAGCAGTTCTTC. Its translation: CASSFSWGGYNEQFF.

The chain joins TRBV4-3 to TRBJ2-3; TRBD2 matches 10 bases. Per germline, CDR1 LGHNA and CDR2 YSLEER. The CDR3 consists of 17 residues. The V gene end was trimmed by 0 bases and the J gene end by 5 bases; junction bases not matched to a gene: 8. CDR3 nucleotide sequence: TGCGCCAGCAGCCAAGATCCAGCGGGGGGGCCGGTAGATACGCAGTATTTT. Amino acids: CASSQDPAGGPVDTQYF.

The CDR3 reads CASIAGSYEQYF. CDR3 nucleotides: TGTGCCAGCATAGCAGGTTCCTACGAGCAGTACTTC. This chain connects TRBV6-6 to TRBJ2-7; D remains ambiguous. The CDR3 has 12 residues. Deletions cut 7 bases from V and 1 base from J, with 8 bases between. From germline, CDR1 is MNHNY and CDR2 SVGAGI (reference sequence).

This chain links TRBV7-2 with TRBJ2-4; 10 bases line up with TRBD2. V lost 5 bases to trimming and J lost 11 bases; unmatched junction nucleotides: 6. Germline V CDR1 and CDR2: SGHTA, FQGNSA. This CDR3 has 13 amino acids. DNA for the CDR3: TGTGCCAGCAGCCGAGAGAGCGGGGGGGTTCAGTACTTC. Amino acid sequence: CASSRESGGVQYF.

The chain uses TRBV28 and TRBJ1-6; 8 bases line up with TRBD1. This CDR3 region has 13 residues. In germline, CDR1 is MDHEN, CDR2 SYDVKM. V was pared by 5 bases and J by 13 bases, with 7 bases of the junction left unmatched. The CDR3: CASSPGGPGPLHF. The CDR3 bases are TGTGCCAGCAGTCCAGGGGGCCCAGGCCCCCTCCACTTT.

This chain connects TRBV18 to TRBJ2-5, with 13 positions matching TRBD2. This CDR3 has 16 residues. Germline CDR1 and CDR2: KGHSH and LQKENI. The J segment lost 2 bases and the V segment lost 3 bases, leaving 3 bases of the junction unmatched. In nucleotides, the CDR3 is TGTGCCAGCTCACCCCAGGGACTAGCGGGGCAAGAGACCCAGTACTTC. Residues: CASSPQGLAGQETQYF.

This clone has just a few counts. This CDR3 is CATAPRPSNYGYTF. In nucleotides, the CDR3 is TGTGCCACCGCGCCCAGGCCTTCTAACTATGGCTACACCTTC. The gene calls are TRBV11-3 and TRBJ1-2, with D uncertain. The CDR3 has 14 residues. CDR1 is SGHNT, CDR2 YENEEA, per germline. V lost 10 bases and J 0 bases, leaving 15 bases between the germline ends.

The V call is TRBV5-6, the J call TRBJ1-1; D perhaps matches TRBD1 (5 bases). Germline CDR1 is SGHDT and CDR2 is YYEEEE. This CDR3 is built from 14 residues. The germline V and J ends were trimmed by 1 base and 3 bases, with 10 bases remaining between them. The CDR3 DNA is TGTGCCAGCAGCTTGTGGGAGGGGTACACTGAAGCTTTCTTT. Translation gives CASSLWEGYTEAFF.

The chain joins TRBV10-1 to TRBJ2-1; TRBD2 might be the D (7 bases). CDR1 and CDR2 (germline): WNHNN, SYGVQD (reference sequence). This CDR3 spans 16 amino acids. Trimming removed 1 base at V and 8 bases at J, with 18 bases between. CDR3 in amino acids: CASSELKGGLFYEQFF. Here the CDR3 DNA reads TGCGCCAGCAGTGAGTTAAAGGGGGGGCTCTTCTATGAGCAGTTCTTC.

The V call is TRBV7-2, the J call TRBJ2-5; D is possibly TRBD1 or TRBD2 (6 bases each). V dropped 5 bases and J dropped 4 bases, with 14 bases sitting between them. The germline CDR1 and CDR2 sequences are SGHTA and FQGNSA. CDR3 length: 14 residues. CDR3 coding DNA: TGTGCCAGCAGCATACAGGGAGGTGGAGAGACCCAGTACTTC. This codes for CASSIQGGGETQYF.